The entry below describes one TCR beta chain. Its antigen remains unidentified. This sample stems from a study of cytomegalovirus exposure and HLA in healthy donors. PCR amplification relied on 60 Vbeta primers (plus 13 Jbeta primers). TCRdb's table, derived via immunoSEQ multiplex PCR, lists solely in-frame clones and lacks some. The table shows 90,000 to 120,000 clones, with nearly 80% occurring only once. Germline V gene sequence: CDR1 GTSNPN, CDR2 SVGIG (reference sequence). The CDR3 sequence is 13 residues long. Study-level results: A few CMV-associated chains were confirmed in vitro to be specific for CMV antigens.

The sample was PBMCs. The rearrangement uses TRBV30 and TRBJ1-5, with TRBD1 as a possible D gene (5 bases). The clonotype was recovered from a man in his fifties or sixties in good health and CMV-seropositive. The chain's CDR3 is CAFRQTGTQPQHF. The CDR3 DNA reads as TGTGCTTTCCGACAAACAGGAACGCAGCCCCAGCATTTT.